This T cell receptor beta chain was identified during a study of blood T cell repertoires in COVID-19. For the study at large: T cells, B-cell-depleted T cells, or PBMCs supplied cDNA or gDNA.

Source study methods: The authors estimated nucleated cell counts from reference gene primer amplification. Clones were sequenced by immunoSEQ multiplex PCR, and TCRdb holds only the in-frame ones, with some missing. That table is the source of V, J and clone size, and D and trimming were worked out from the DNA. The sample shows about 170,000 clones, more than 75% of them seen only once. Germline trimming cut 3 bases from V and 7 bases from J; bases unmatched to any gene: 21. CDR3 length: 19 amino acids. Germline V CDR1 and CDR2: SNHLY, FYNNEI. This receptor was taken from a man in his forties or fifties who had recovered from COVID-19. The sequencing input was peripheral blood. The gene calls are TRBV2 and TRBJ2-7; TRBD2 matches at 10 bases. CDR3 sequence (DNA): TGTGCCAGCAGTGATCGGTATGGTAGCGGGAGGACGTCTCGGGGTGAGCAGTACTTC. It encodes CASSDRYGSGRTSRGEQYF.